A single T cell receptor beta chain is shown here with its context. The sample originates from a study of regulatory T cells in long-lasting Graves disease. TCR beta libraries were built with iRepertoire HTBI primers and Arm-PCR of CDR3 regions. As handled by the study authors: Sample data revealed roughly 62 TRBV and over 12 TRBJ segments. TCRdb reprocessed the multiplex PCR reads with MiXCR, giving one entry per CDR3 protein. TCRdb, not the authors, supplied the V and J calls. This repertoire shows about 420,000 distinct CDR3 sequences, approximately 16% found once; its top ten account for around 23%. Sample time point: newly diagnosed GD, antithyroid drugs for less than 3 months. Following extraction of RNA from PBMCs, that RNA was used to make the TCR library. These data were likewise used in another study, on T cells in Graves' hyperthyroidism and ophthalmopathy.

This receptor was identified in a young woman with Graves disease. Sequenced here: peripheral blood mononuclear cells (PBMCs), sampled at new diagnosis, from a patient treated with antithyroid drugs.

The CDR3 sequence: CASSARGLGDNEQYF. CDR3 sequence (DNA): TGTGCCAGCAGCGCCCGGGGACTAGGGGACAACGAGCAGTACTTC. The chain is built from TRBV27 and TRBJ2-7, with 8 bases fitting TRBD2. Germline CDR1 reads MNHEY; CDR2 reads SMNVEV (reference sequence). The ends lost 6 bases at V and 5 bases at J; junction bases unmatched: 12. The CDR3 is 15 amino acids.